This TCR beta chain was identified in a study of beta chain features in type 1 diabetes. Study-wide points: Healthy donors had naive, central memory and Treg TCRB repertoires that appeared less similar than those seen among patients. Across all four CD4+ subsets, people with type 1 diabetes showed modestly shorter TCRB CDR3s.

As regards this clone: Its antigen is not identified.

A single heparinised draw of approximately 0.12 L on average was taken per donor. Reverse transcribing all isolated RNA meant expressed TCRB transcripts were sequenced. The assay was immunoSEQ multiplex PCR, and TCRdb's table has in-frame clones only and misses some. Of hundreds of thousands of clones in the sample, around an eighth were seen once. This receptor was taken from a man aged 18 to 29 with type 1 diabetes. The sample comprised naive CD4+ T cells from blood.

CDR3 coding DNA: TGCGCCAGCAGCCCCCGTTTGCCCCCGAACACTGAAGCTTTCTTT. This encodes CASSPRLPPNTEAFF. V gene TRBV5-1 combines with J gene TRBJ1-1; D is unresolved. The V gene's germline CDR1 is SGHRS and CDR2 YFSETQ. V lost 4 bases, J lost 1 base, and 14 bases lay in between. This CDR3 spans 15 amino acids.